Listed below are T cell receptor beta chains from one sample, sequenced in a study of OX40 agonist ivuxolimab in advanced cancers. Some clones are missing from TCRdb's copy, which holds only in-frame ones; the method was immunoSEQ multiplex PCR. The sample holds 60,000 or so clones, roughly 90% seen once. The material sequenced was CD4+ or CD8+ T cells sorted from blood, taken in a trial of the OX40 agonist ivuxolimab. All receptors come from an adult with an advanced solid tumor such as melanoma, head and neck, liver or kidney cancer. The CDR3 runs from the conserved cysteine through the conserved F or W. The D gene is left open where the match is weak. Clone size is not always given. Where it is, it says once, few, many or a class for expanded clones.

V	size	J	D	CDR3	DNA
TRBV28	.	TRBJ2-5	TRBD2	CASSLRLAGGPETQYF	TGTGCCAGCAGTTTAAGGCTAGCGGGGGGGCCAGAGACCCAGTACTTC
TRBV6-6	.	TRBJ2-5	.	CASSYNGGQETQYF	TGTGCCAGCAGTTACAACGGAGGACAAGAGACCCAGTACTTC
TRBV5-1	.	TRBJ2-3	.	CASSYLQPSTDTQYF	TGCGCCAGCAGCTACTTGCAACCTAGCACAGATACGCAGTATTTT
TRBV7-9	.	TRBJ2-6	.	CASSPVGGGSGANVLTF	TGTGCCAGCAGCCCTGTGGGGGGAGGCTCTGGGGCCAACGTCCTGACTTTC
TRBV19	.	TRBJ2-5	.	CASSTDRDKGRYF	TGTGCCAGTAGTACTGACCGGGACAAGGGGAGATACTTC
TRBV25-1	.	TRBJ2-2	.	CASSELMATNTGELFF	TGTGCCAGCAGTGAATTGATGGCGACGAACACCGGGGAGCTGTTTTTT
TRBV6-6	.	TRBJ1-5	.	CASSYPSQPQHF	TGTGCCAGCAGTTACCCGAGTCAGCCCCAGCATTTT
TRBV19	.	TRBJ2-5	TRBD1	CASSTPGQGQETQYF	TGTGCCAGTAGTACCCCGGGACAGGGCCAAGAGACCCAGTACTTC
TRBV7-8	once	TRBJ1-2	.	CASSLEPGLRPPGYTF	TGTGCCAGCAGCTTAGAACCTGGGCTACGGCCCCCGGGCTACACCTTC
TRBV5-1	.	TRBJ2-3	.	CASSLEDSPSTDTQYF	TGCGCCAGCAGCTTGGAGGACAGCCCTAGCACAGATACGCAGTATTTT
TRBV7-9	.	TRBJ1-2	TRBD1	CASSLAQGQGTDRYGYTF	TGTGCCAGCAGCTTAGCGCAGGGACAGGGGACCGACCGCTATGGCTACACCTTC